These T cell receptor beta chains were read from a single sample in a study of T cell responses to AZD1222 COVID-19 vaccine. TCRdb keeps only in-frame clones here, not all; method: immunoSEQ multiplex PCR. The sample carries roughly 180,000 clones, around 88% recorded once. Sequenced here: peripheral blood, sampled on day 0 of AZD1222 vaccination. The source of these receptors is an adult in good health. Each CDR3 is given without its conserved first and last residue. The order of the fields is V gene, J gene, CDR3 protein.

v_gene: TRBV6-1
j_gene: TRBJ2-3
CDR3aa: ASSEEAGGADTQY

v_gene: TRBV7-6
j_gene: TRBJ2-1
CDR3aa: ASGGGATGNEQF

v_gene: TRBV3-1/TRBV3-2
j_gene: TRBJ1-1
CDR3aa: ASSPQGEAEAF

v_gene: TRBV2
j_gene: TRBJ2-5
CDR3aa: ASSDEGQGARETQY

v_gene: TRBV2
j_gene: TRBJ2-5
CDR3aa: ASTPGGQETQY

v_gene: TRBV30
j_gene: TRBJ2-7
CDR3aa: AWSVRRGFYHYEQY

v_gene: TRBV7-3
j_gene: TRBJ2-1
CDR3aa: ASSLIVAGDEQF

v_gene: TRBV24-1
j_gene: TRBJ2-2
CDR3aa: ATSDFGTGNTGELF

v_gene: TRBV7-2
j_gene: TRBJ2-7
CDR3aa: ASSDRDAAYEQY

v_gene: TRBV18
j_gene: TRBJ2-7
CDR3aa: ASSPVARQGHSNEQY

v_gene: TRBV4-1
j_gene: TRBJ2-7
CDR3aa: ASSPQPRGSYEQY

v_gene: TRBV14
j_gene: TRBJ2-7
CDR3aa: ASSHKILSTGEQY

v_gene: TRBV6-6
j_gene: TRBJ2-1
CDR3aa: ASSYRADWDNEQF

v_gene: TRBV6-5
j_gene: TRBJ2-3
CDR3aa: ASSTRVSSTDTQY

v_gene: TRBV10-2
j_gene: TRBJ1-2
CDR3aa: ASSDFRGVGRDYGYT

v_gene: TRBV29-1
j_gene: TRBJ2-7
CDR3aa: SVSEGGREQY

v_gene: TRBV7-7
j_gene: TRBJ1-5
CDR3aa: ASSAGRGQPQH

v_gene: TRBV6-5
j_gene: TRBJ2-7
CDR3aa: ASSYRGQGTYEQY